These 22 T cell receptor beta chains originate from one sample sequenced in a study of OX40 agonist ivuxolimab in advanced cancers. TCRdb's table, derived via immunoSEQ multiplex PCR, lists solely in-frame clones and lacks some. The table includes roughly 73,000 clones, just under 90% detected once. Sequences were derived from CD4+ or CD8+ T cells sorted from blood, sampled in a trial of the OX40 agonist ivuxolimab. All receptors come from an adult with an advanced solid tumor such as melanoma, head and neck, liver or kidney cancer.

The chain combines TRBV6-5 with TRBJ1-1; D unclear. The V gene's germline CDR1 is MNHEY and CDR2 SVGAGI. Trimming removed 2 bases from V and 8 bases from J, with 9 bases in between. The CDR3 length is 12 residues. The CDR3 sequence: CASSYPPGEAFF. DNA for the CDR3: TGTGCCAGCAGTTACCCTCCTGGGGAAGCTTTCTTT.

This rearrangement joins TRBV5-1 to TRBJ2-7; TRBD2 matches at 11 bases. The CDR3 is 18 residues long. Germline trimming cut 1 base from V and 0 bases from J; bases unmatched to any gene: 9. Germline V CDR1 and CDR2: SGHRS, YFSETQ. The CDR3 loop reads CASSLSSSSGRSSYEQYF. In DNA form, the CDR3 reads TGCGCCAGCAGCTTGAGTTCATCTAGCGGGAGGAGCTCCTACGAGCAGTACTTC.

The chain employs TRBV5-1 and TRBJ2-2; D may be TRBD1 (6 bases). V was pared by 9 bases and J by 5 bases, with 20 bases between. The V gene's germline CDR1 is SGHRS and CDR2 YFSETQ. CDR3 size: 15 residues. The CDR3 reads CATSTILGGTGELFF. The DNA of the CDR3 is TGCGCCACTTCTACCATTCTAGGGGGAACCGGGGAGCTGTTTTTT.

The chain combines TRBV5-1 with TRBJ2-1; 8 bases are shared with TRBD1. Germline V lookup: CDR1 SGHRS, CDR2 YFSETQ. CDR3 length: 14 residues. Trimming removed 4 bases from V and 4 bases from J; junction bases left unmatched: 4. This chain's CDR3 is CASSPGQAYNEQFF. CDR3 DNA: TGCGCCAGCAGCCCGGGACAGGCTTACAATGAGCAGTTCTTC.

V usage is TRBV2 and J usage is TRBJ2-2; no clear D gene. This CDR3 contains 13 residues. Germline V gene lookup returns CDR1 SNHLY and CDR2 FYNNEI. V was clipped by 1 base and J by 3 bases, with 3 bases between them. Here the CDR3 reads CASSEGDTGELFF. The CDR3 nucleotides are TGTGCCAGCAGTGAAGGTGACACCGGGGAGCTGTTTTTT.

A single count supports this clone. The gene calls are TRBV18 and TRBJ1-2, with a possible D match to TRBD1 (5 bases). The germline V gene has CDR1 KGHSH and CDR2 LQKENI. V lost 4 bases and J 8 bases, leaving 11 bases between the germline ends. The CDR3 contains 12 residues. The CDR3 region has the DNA TGTGCCAGCTCACGGGGGGTGCGCGGCTACACCTTC. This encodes CASSRGVRGYTF.

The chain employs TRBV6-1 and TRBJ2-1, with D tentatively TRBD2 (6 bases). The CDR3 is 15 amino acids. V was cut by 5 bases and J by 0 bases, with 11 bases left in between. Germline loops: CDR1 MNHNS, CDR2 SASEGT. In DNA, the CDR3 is TGTGCCAGCAGTTCCGCGGGGAGCTCCTACAATGAGCAGTTCTTC. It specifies CASSSAGSSYNEQFF.

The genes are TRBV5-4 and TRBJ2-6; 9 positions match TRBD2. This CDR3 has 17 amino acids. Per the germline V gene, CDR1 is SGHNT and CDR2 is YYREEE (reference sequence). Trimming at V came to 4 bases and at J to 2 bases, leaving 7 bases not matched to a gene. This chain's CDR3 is CASSPLAGGTGANVLTF. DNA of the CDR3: TGTGCCAGCAGCCCCTTGGCGGGAGGGACTGGGGCCAACGTCCTGACTTTC.

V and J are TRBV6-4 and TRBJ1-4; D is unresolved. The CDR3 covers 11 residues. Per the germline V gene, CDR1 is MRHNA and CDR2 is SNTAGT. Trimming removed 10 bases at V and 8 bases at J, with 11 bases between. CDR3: CATPRREKLFF. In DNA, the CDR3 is TGTGCCACCCCACGGAGGGAAAAACTGTTTTTT.

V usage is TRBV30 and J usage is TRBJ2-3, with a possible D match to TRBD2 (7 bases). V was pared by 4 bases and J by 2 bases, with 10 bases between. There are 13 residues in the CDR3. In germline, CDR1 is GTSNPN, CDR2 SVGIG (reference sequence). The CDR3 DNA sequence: TGTGCCTGGAACGGGGGGCACACAGATACGCAGTATTTT. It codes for CAWNGGHTDTQYF. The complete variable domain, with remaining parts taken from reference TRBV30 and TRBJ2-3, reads SQTIHQWPATLVQPVGSPLSLECTVEGTSNPNLYWYRQAAGRGLQLLFYSVGIGQISSEVPQNLSASRPQDRQFILSSKKLLLSDSGFYLCAWNGGHTDTQYFGPGTRLTVL.

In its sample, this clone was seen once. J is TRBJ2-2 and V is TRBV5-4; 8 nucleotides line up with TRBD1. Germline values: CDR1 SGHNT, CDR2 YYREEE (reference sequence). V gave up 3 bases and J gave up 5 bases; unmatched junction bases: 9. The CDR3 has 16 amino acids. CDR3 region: CASSSKQTGDTGELFF. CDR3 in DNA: TGTGCCAGCAGCTCGAAACAGACAGGGGATACCGGGGAGCTGTTTTTT.

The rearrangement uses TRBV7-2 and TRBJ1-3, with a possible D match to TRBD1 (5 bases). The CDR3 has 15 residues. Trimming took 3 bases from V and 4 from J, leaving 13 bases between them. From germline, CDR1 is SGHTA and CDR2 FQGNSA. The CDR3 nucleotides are TGTGCCAGCAGCTTCGACAGAACGGCGGGAAACACCATATATTTT. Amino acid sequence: CASSFDRTAGNTIYF.

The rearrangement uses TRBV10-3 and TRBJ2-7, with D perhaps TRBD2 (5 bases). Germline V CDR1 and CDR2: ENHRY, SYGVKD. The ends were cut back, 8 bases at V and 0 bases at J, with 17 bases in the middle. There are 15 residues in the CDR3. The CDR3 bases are TGTGCCATCCGTTTATGGGGAGAAGGCTCCTACGAGCAGTACTTC. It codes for CAIRLWGEGSYEQYF.

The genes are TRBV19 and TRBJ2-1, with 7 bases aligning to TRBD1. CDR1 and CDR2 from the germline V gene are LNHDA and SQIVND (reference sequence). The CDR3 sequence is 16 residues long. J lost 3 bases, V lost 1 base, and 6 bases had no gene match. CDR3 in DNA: TGTGCCAGTAGTATAGCGTACAGGGGCGACTACAATGAGCAGTTCTTC. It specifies CASSIAYRGDYNEQFF.

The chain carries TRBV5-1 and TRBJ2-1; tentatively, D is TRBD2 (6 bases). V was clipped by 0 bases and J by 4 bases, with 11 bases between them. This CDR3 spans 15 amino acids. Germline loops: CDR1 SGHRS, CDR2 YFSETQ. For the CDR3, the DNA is TGCGCCAGCAGCTTGGGGTGGGCGGGATACAATGAGCAGTTCTTC. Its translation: CASSLGWAGYNEQFF.

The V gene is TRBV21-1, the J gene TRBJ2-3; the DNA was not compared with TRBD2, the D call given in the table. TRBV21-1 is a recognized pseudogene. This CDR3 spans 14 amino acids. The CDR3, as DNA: TGTGCCAGCAGACTCCCTTCATCGAGGGATACGCAGTATTTT. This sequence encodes CASRLPSSRDTQYF.

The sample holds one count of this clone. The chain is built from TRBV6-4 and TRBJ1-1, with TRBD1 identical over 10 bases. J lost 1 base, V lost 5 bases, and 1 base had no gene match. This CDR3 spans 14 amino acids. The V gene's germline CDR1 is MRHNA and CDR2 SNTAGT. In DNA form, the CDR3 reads TGTGCCAGCAGTAGGACAGGGGGGAACACTGAAGCTTTCTTT. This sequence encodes CASSRTGGNTEAFF.

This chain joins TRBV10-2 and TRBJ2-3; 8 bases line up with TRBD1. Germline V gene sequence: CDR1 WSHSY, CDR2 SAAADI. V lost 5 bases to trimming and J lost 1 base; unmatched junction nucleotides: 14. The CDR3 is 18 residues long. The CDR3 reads CASSLHPRTGKGTDTQYF. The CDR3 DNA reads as TGCGCCAGCAGTCTCCACCCCAGGACAGGGAAGGGCACAGATACGCAGTATTTT.

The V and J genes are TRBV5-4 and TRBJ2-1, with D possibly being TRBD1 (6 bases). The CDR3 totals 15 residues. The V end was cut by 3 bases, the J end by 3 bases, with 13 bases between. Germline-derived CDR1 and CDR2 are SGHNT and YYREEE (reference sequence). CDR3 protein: CASSSGHYNYNEQFF. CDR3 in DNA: TGTGCCAGCAGCTCGGGACATTACAACTACAATGAGCAGTTCTTC.

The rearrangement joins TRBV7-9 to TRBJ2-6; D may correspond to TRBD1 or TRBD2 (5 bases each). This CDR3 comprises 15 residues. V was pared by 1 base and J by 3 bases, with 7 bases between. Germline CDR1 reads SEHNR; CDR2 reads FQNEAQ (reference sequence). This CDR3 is CASSLGGVGANVLTF. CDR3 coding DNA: TGTGCCAGCAGCTTAGGAGGGGTTGGGGCCAACGTCCTGACTTTC.

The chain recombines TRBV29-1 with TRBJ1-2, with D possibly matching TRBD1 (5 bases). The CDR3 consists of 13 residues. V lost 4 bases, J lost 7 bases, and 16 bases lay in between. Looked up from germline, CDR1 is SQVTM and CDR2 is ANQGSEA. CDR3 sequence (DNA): TGCAGCGTTGGGACAATTATCATCCCTGGCTACACCTTC. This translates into CSVGTIIIPGYTF.

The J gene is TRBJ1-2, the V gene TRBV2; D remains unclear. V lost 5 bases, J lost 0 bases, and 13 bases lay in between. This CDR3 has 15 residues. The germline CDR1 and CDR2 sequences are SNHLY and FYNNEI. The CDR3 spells CASSRAPGANYGYTF. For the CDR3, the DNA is TGTGCCAGCAGTCGAGCCCCGGGCGCTAACTATGGCTACACCTTC. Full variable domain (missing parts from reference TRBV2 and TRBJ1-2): EPEVTQTPSHQVTQMGQEVILRCVPISNHLYFYWYRQILGQKVEFLVSFYNNEISEKSEIFDDQFSVERPDGSNFTLKIRSTKLEDSAMYFCASSRAPGANYGYTFGSGTRLTVV.